These 3 T cell receptor beta chains were all obtained from the same sample, sequenced in a study of T cell responses to AZD1222 COVID-19 vaccine. Profiled with immunoSEQ multiplex PCR; TCRdb holds only in-frame clones, not every one. The sample contains about 140,000 clones, about 90% of which appear only once. This material consisted of peripheral blood, taken 28 days after the second AZD1222 dose. These receptors came from an adult who received the AZD1222 COVID-19 vaccine.

The rearrangement uses TRBV18 and TRBJ1-1; maybe TRBD1 (6 bases). This CDR3 comprises 15 residues. V lost 3 bases and J 1 base, leaving 12 bases between the germline ends. Germline CDR1 reads KGHSH; CDR2 reads LQKENI. The CDR3 here is CASSPLQGTNTEAFF. The CDR3 DNA is TGTGCCAGCTCACCCCTACAGGGAACGAACACTGAAGCTTTCTTT.

This chain uses TRBV4-3 with TRBJ1-2, with 10 bases matching TRBD1. V shed 1 base, J shed 4 bases, and the junction held 6 bases outside the gene matches. Germline CDR1 and CDR2: LGHNA and YSLEER. The CDR3 is made up of 16 amino acids. In DNA form, the CDR3 reads TGCGCCAGCAGCCAAGGACAGGGGGCTGTAGGCTATGGCTACACCTTC. It encodes CASSQGQGAVGYGYTF.

This chain joins TRBV24-1 and TRBJ2-7; D is ambiguous. V lost 3 bases, J lost 6 bases, and 17 bases lay in between. CDR1 KGHDR and CDR2 SFDVKD come from the germline V gene. CDR3 length: 15 amino acids. This CDR3 reads CATSDRTDPLGEQYF. CDR3 nucleotides: TGTGCCACCAGTGATCGGACCGACCCCTTGGGCGAGCAGTACTTC.